The entry below gives a single TCR beta chain sequence along with its context. This entry is derived from a study of control samples from healthy donors and cancer patients. TCRdb keeps only in-frame clones here, not all; method: immunoSEQ multiplex PCR. The table has about 130,000 clones, about 95% seen once; the top ten hold 14%. The CDR3 runs to 15 residues. In germline, CDR1 is LNHDA, CDR2 SQIVND (reference sequence). Trimming removed 5 bases from V and 11 bases from J; junction bases left unmatched: 10. This TCR derives from a man aged 55 to 70 with colorectal cancer. The rearrangement links TRBV19 to TRBJ1-4; the match to TRBD1 covers 11 bases. The material sequenced was PBMCs. As DNA, the CDR3 is TGTGCCAGTAGTTCCGCTGGACAGGGGGCAGGGAAACTGTTTTTT. Amino acid sequence: CASSSAGQGAGKLFF.